The 14 T cell receptor beta chains listed next were all sequenced from one sample in a study of blood T cells in healthy people across ages. With a J-beta primer mix and a sample-barcoded 5' primer, a second PCR ran about 7 to 12 cycles. MiXCR, run by TCRdb on the 5' RACE reads, gives a single entry per CDR3 protein. This repertoire shows roughly 1.5 million distinct CDR3 sequences, 35% to 45% found once; its top ten account for approximately 4%. Sequenced sample: blood. These receptors were taken from a woman aged 18-29 years in good health.

The chain links TRBV12-3 or TRBV12-4 to TRBJ2-3; 7 positions agree with TRBD1. CDR3 length equals 13 residues. Trimming cost V 5 bases and J 6 bases; bases outside gene matches: 5. CDR3 nucleotide sequence: TGTGCCAGCAGTAATTTACAGGGGGATACGCAGTATTTT. Encoded protein: CASSNLQGDTQYF.

Turning to this clonotype: Relative to the germline gene, one junction end is altered; a read error may explain this. The V call is TRBV25-1, the J call TRBJ1-6, with 8 positions matching TRBD1. CDR1 is MGHDK and CDR2 is SYGVNS in the germline V gene. This CDR3 comprises 16 residues. DNA for the CDR3: TGCGCCAGCAGGACAGGGCCCAGCTCCTATAATTCACCCCTCCACTTT. Translating gives CASRTGPSSYNSPLHF. The variable domain in full, with the rest retrieved from reference TRBV25-1 and TRBJ1-6, is EADIYQTPRYLVIGTGKKITLECSQTMGHDKMYWYQQDPGMELHLIHYSYGVNSTEKGDLSSESTVSRIRTEHFPLTLESARPSHTSQYLCASRTGPSSYNSPLHFGNGTRLTVT.

The rearrangement joins TRBV5-1 to TRBJ2-3; TRBD2 is a possible D gene (5 bases). V was cut by 0 bases and J by 0 bases, with 8 bases left in between. In germline, CDR1 is SGHRS, CDR2 YFSETQ. The CDR3 contains 15 residues. The CDR3 reads CASSLDEGSTDTQYF. CDR3 nucleotide sequence: TGCGCCAGCAGCTTGGATGAGGGTAGCACAGATACGCAGTATTTT.

The chain combines TRBV7-9 with TRBJ2-5; D remains ambiguous. Germline CDR1 SEHNR, CDR2 FQNEAQ (reference sequence). Trimming left V 4 bases short and J 11 bases short, with 20 bases between. The CDR3 is made up of 14 amino acids. Written as DNA, the CDR3 is TGTGCCAGCAGCTCTACGACTGGGCTTCATGAGCAGTACTTC. This sequence encodes CASSSTTGLHEQYF.

CDR3 sequence reads: CASRNRVGKLFF. Written as DNA, the CDR3 is TGTGCCAGCAGAAACAGGGTGGGCAAACTGTTTTTT. The chain has TRBV2 and TRBJ1-4; D might be TRBD1 (6 bases). V lost 6 bases to trimming and J lost 11 bases, with 13 bases between them. Germline values: CDR1 SNHLY, CDR2 FYNNEI. CDR3 length: 12 amino acids.

This chain's CDR3 is CASSPPGEGYNEQYF. The CDR3 bases are TGTGCCAGCAGCCCCCCGGGGGAGGGCTACAATGAGCAGTACTTC. This chain connects TRBV7-2 to TRBJ2-5; 7 nucleotides match TRBD2. CDR1 is SGHTA and CDR2 is FQGNSA in the germline V gene. J was trimmed by 11 bases and V by 5 bases; bases with no gene match: 17. The CDR3 spans 15 residues.

CDR3: CASSPLLSAYEQYF. CDR3 bases: TGTGCCAGCAGCCCCCTGCTTTCGGCCTACGAGCAGTACTTC. The chain combines TRBV27 with TRBJ2-7, with unresolved D. The CDR3 consists of 14 residues. Germline assignment: CDR1 MNHEY and CDR2 SMNVEV (reference sequence). Trimming took 6 bases from V and 2 from J, leaving 14 bases between them.

This chain uses TRBV7-8 with TRBJ1-3; D unclear. Germline V gives CDR1 SGHVS, CDR2 FQNEAQ. Between the trimmed V and J ends, which lost 5 bases and 0 bases, there was a span of 11 bases. CDR3 length: 15 amino acids. This chain's CDR3 is CASSLTLISGNTIYF. DNA for the CDR3: TGTGCCAGCAGCCTGACCTTGATCTCTGGAAACACCATATATTTT.

This clonotype was recorded a few times. The chain has TRBV6-5 and TRBJ2-7, with D perhaps matching TRBD1 (6 bases). Germline V gene lookup returns CDR1 MNHEY and CDR2 SVGAGI. The CDR3 loop spans 15 amino acids. The V end lost 2 bases, the J end lost 3 bases, and 14 bases lay between the germline ends. In nucleotides, the CDR3 is TGTGCCAGCAGTTACGATGTTCAGGGGCTCTACGAGCAGTACTTC. This gives the protein CASSYDVQGLYEQYF.

CDR3 bases: TGTGTCAAACTTTTCGGTAACCGGTACAATGAGCAGTACTTC. It yields the protein CVKLFGNRYNEQYF. The chain joins TRBV28 to TRBJ2-7; D is undetermined. The CDR3 sequence is 14 residues long. Germline V gene sequence: CDR1 MDHEN, CDR2 SYDVKM. The entire variable domain, with the rest obtained from reference TRBV28 and TRBJ2-7, is as follows: DVKVTQSSRYLVKRTGEKVFLECVQDMDHENMFWYRQDPGLGLRLIYFSYDVKMKEKGDIPEGYSVSREKKERFSLILESASTNQTSMYLCVKLFGNRYNEQYFGPGTRLTVT.

This clonotype was recorded a few times. The chain recombines TRBV7-2 with TRBJ2-1, with D unresolved. The germline V gene encodes CDR1 SGHTA and CDR2 FQGNSA. V was clipped by 5 bases and J by 13 bases, with 18 bases between them. The CDR3 is made up of 13 amino acids. CDR3 protein: CASSRLATSVQFF. The CDR3 coding sequence is TGTGCCAGCAGCCGACTTGCGACGTCGGTCCAGTTCTTC. Full variable domain (rest looked up from reference TRBV7-2 and TRBJ2-1): GAGVSQSPSNKVTEKGKDVELRCDPISGHTALYWYRQSLGQGLEFLIYFQGNSAPDKSGLPSDRFSAERTGGSVSTLTIQRTQQEDSAVYLCASSRLATSVQFFGPGTRLTVL.

The chain has TRBV20-1 and TRBJ2-5; 14 nucleotides line up with TRBD2. The V gene end was trimmed by 7 bases and the J gene end by 4 bases; junction bases not matched to a gene: 14. The germline V gene encodes CDR1 DFQATT and CDR2 SNEGSKA (reference sequence). The CDR3 contains 17 residues. The CDR3 DNA is TGCAGTGTGGGACTAGCGGGAGTCACCGAGTCTGTAGAGACCCAGTACTTC. Translating it yields CSVGLAGVTESVETQYF.

The chain combines TRBV4-2 with TRBJ1-2; 10 bases map to TRBD1. This CDR3 is 16 amino acids long. V lost 0 bases, J lost 3 bases, and 4 bases stayed unmatched. Germline values: CDR1 LGHNA, CDR2 YNFKEQ. The DNA for the CDR3 is TGTGCCAGCAGCCAAGACCAAGGACAGGGGGACTATGGCTACACCTTC. Translated, it gives CASSQDQGQGDYGYTF.

V is TRBV20-1 and J is TRBJ1-4, with 7 bases lining up with TRBD1. The trim removed 7 bases at V and 8 bases at J, leaving 13 bases unmatched. Germline V gene lookup returns CDR1 DFQATT and CDR2 SNEGSKA (reference sequence). The CDR3 is 14 amino acids. The CDR3 is CSVTPGTAEEKLFF. CDR3 coding DNA: TGCAGTGTAACCCCGGGGACAGCTGAAGAAAAACTGTTTTTT.